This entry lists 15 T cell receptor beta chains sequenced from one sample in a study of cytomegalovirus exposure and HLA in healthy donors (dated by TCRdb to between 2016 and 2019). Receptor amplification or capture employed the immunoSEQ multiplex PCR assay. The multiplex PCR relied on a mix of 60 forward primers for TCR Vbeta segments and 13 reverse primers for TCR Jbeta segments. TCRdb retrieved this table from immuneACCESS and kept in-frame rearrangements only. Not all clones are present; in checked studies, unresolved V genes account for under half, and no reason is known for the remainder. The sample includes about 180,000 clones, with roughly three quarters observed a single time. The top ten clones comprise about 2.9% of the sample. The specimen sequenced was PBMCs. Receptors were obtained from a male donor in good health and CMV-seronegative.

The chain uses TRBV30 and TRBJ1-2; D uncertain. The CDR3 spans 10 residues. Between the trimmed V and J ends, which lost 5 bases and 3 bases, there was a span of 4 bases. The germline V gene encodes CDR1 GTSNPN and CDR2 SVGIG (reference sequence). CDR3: CAWYYYGYTF. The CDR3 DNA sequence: TGTGCCTGGTATTACTATGGCTACACCTTC.

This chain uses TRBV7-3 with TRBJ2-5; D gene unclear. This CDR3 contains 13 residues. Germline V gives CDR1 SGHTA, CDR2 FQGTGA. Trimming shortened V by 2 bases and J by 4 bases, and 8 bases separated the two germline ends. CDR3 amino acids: CASSLARGETQYF. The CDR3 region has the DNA TGTGCCAGCAGCTTAGCGCGTGGAGAGACCCAGTACTTC.

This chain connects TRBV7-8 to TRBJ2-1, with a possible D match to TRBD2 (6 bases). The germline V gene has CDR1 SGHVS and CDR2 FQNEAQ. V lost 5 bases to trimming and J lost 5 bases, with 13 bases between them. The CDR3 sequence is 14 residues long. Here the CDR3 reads CASSQDYRNNEQFF. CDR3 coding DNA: TGTGCCAGCAGCCAGGACTACCGGAACAATGAGCAGTTCTTC.

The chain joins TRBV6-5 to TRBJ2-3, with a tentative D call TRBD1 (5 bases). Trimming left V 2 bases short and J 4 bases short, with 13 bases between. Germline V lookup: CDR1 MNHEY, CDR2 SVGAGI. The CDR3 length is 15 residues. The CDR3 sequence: CASSYKGSVADTQYF. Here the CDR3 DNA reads TGTGCCAGCAGTTACAAGGGGTCAGTAGCAGATACGCAGTATTTT.

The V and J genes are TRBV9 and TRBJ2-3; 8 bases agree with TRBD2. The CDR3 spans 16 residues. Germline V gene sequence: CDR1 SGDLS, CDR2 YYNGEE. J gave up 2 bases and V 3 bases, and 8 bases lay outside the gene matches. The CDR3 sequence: CASSEGTRENTDTQYF. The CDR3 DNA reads TGTGCCAGCAGCGAAGGGACTAGAGAAAACACAGATACGCAGTATTTT.

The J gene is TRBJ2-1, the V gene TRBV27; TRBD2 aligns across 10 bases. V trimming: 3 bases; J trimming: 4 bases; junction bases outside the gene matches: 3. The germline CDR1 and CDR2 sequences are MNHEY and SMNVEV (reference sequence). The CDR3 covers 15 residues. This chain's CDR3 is CASSLGTSVYNEQFF. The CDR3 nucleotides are TGTGCCAGCAGTTTGGGGACTAGCGTTTACAATGAGCAGTTCTTC.

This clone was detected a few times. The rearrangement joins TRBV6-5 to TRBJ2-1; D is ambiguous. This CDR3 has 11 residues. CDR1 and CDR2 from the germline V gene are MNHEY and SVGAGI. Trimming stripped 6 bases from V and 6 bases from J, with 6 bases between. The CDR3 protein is CASRTSNEQFF. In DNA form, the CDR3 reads TGTGCCAGCAGGACTTCCAATGAGCAGTTCTTC.

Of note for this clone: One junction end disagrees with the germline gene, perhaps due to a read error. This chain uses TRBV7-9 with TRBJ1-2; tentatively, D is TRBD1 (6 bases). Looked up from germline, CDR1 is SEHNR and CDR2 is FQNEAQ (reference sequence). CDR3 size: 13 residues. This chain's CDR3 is CASGTRINYGHTF. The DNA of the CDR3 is TGTGCGTCAGGGACACGGATTAACTATGGCCACACCTTC. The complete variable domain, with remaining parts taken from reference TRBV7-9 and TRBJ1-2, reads DTGVSQNPRHKITKRGQNVTFRCDPISEHNRLYWYRQTLGQGPEFLTYFQNEAQLEKSRLLSDRFSAERPKGSFSTLEIQRTEQGDSAMYLCASGTRINYGHTFGSGTRLTVV.

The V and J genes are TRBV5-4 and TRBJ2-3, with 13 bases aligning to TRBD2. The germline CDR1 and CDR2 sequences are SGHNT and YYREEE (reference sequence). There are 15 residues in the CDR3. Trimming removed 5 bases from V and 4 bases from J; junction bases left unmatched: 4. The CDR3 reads CASSPGLAGADTQYF. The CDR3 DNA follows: TGTGCCAGCAGTCCCGGACTAGCGGGGGCAGATACGCAGTATTTT.

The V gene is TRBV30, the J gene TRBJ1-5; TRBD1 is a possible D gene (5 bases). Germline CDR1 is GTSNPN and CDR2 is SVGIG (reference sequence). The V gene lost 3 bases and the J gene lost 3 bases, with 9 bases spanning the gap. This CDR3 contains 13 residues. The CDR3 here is CAWSLDNNQPQHF. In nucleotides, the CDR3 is TGTGCCTGGAGCCTGGACAACAATCAGCCCCAGCATTTT.

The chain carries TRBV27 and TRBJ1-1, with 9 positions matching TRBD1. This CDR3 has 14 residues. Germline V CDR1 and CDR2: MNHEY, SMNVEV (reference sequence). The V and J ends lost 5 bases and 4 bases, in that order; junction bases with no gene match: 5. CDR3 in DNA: TGTGCCAGCAGTCCCGGGACAGGGTTCACTGAAGCTTTCTTT. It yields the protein CASSPGTGFTEAFF.

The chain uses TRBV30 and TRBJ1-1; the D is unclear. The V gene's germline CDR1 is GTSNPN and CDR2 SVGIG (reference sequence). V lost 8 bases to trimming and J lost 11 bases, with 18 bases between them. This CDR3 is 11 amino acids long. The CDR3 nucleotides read TGTGCCACGACCCGGGGTGATCGGGCTTTCTTT. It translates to CATTRGDRAFF.

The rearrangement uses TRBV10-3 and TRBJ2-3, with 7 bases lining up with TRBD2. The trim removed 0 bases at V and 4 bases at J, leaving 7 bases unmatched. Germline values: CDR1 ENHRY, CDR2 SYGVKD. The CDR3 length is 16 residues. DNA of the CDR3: TGTGCCATCAGTGAGTCTTCGGGAGGTCAACCAGATACGCAGTATTTT. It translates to CAISESSGGQPDTQYF.

In DNA form, the CDR3 reads TGTGCCAGCAGCCCAGTGGGGCAGGGTGACACACCCCTCCACTTT. Translating it yields CASSPVGQGDTPLHF. This chain links TRBV7-9 with TRBJ1-6, with D possibly matching TRBD1 (5 bases). Looked up from germline, CDR1 is SEHNR and CDR2 is FQNEAQ (reference sequence). The CDR3 extends over 15 amino acids. Trimming removed 5 bases at V and 11 bases at J, with 19 bases between.

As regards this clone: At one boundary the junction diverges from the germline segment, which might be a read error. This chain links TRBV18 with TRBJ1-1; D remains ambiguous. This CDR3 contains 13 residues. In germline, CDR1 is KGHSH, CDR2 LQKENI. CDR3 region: CASSPPASQALPF. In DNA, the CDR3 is TGTGCCAGCTCACCACCGGCCTCCCAGGCGCTCCCCTTT.